This TCR beta chain was retrieved from a study of T cell responses to AZD1222 COVID-19 vaccine. Study-wide findings and caveats: Two doses of AZD1222 preceded a rise in Spike-specific TCR breadth and depth.

Libraries were prepared by immunoSEQ multiplex PCR; TCRdb keeps only in-frame clonotypes and omits some of them. The sample yields 60,000 to 80,000 clones, roughly 89% seen once. Of note for this clone: Its specificity is unknown.

Germline V gene lookup returns CDR1 SGHNT and CDR2 YENEEA. The V gene lost 1 base and the J gene lost 1 base, with 4 bases spanning the gap. This CDR3 region has 13 residues. The sample was peripheral blood, taken on day 0 of AZD1222 vaccination. The receptor was isolated from an adult in good health. This chain links TRBV11-3 with TRBJ1-1; D is unclear. The chain's CDR3 is CASSLGENTEAFF. In DNA form, the CDR3 reads TGTGCCAGCAGCTTAGGAGAGAACACTGAAGCTTTCTTT.